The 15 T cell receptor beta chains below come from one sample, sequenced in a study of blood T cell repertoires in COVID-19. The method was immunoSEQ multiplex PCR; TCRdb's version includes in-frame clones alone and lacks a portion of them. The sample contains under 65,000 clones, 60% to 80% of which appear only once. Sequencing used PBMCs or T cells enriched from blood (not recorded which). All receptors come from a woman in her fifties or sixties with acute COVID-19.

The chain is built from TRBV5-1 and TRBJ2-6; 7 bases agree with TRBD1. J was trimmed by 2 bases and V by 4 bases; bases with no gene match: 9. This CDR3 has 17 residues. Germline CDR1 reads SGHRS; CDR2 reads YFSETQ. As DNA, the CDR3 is TGCGCCAGCAGCCCTGACAGGGTGGTGACTGGGGCCAACGTCCTGACTTTC. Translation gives CASSPDRVVTGANVLTF. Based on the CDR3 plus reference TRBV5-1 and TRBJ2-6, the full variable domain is KAGVTQTPRYLIKTRGQQVTLSCSPISGHRSVSWYQQTPGQGLQFLFEYFSETQRNKGNFPGRFSGRQFSNSRSEMNVSTLELGDSALYLCASSPDRVVTGANVLTFGAGSRLTVL.

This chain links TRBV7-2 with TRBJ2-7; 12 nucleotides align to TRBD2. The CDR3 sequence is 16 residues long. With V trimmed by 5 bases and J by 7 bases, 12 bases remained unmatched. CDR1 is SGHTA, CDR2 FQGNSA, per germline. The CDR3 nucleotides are TGTGCCAGCAGCCCCCCGGCTAGCGGGGGGGCGAGAGAGCAGTACTTC. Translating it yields CASSPPASGGAREQYF. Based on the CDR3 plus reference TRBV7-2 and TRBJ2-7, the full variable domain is GAGVSQSPSNKVTEKGKDVELRCDPISGHTALYWYRQSLGQGLEFLIYFQGNSAPDKSGLPSDRFSAERTGGSVSTLTIQRTQQEDSAVYLCASSPPASGGAREQYFGPGTRLTVT.

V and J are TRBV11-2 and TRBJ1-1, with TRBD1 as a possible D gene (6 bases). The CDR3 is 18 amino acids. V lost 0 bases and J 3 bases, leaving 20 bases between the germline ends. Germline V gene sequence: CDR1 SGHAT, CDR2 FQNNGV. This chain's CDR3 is CASSLDSLLGAGDTEAFF. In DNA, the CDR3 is TGTGCCAGCAGCTTAGATAGCCTCCTTGGGGCAGGGGACACTGAAGCTTTCTTT.

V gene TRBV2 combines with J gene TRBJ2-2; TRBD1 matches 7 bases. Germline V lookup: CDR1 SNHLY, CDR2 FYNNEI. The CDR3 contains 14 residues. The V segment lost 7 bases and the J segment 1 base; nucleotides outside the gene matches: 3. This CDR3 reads CASKRQGNTGELFF. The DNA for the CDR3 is TGTGCCAGCAAGAGACAGGGGAACACCGGGGAGCTGTTTTTT. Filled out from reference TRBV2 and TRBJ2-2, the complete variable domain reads EPEVTQTPSHQVTQMGQEVILRCVPISNHLYFYWYRQILGQKVEFLVSFYNNEISEKSEIFDDQFSVERPDGSNFTLKIRSTKLEDSAMYFCASKRQGNTGELFFGEGSRLTVL.

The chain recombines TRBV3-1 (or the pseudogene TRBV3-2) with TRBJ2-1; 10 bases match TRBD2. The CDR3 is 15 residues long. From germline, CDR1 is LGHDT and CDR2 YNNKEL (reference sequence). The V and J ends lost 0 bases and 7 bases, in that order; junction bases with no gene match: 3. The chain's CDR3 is CASSQDTSGVNEQFF. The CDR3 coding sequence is TGTGCCAGCAGCCAAGATACTAGCGGGGTTAATGAGCAGTTCTTC.

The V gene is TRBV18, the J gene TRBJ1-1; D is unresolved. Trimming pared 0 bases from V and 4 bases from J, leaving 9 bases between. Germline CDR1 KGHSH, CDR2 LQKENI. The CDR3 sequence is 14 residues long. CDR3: CASSPPSRATEAFF. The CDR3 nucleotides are TGTGCCAGCTCACCACCGTCGAGGGCCACTGAAGCTTTCTTT.

CDR3 sequence: CASSEGQGIEAFF. DNA for the CDR3: TGTGCCAGCAGTGAAGGGCAGGGGATTGAAGCTTTCTTT. The chain combines TRBV6-1 with TRBJ1-1; tentatively, D is TRBD1 (6 bases). Trimming cost V 1 base and J 7 bases, with 10 bases left between them. Germline V gene sequence: CDR1 MNHNS, CDR2 SASEGT. The CDR3 totals 13 residues.

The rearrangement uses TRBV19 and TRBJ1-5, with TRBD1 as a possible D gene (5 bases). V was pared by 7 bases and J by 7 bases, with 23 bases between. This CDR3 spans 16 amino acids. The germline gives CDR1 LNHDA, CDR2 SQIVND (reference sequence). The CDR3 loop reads CASIRAGGWLAQPQHF. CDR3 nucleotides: TGTGCCAGTATAAGGGCCGGGGGATGGTTGGCACAGCCCCAGCATTTT.

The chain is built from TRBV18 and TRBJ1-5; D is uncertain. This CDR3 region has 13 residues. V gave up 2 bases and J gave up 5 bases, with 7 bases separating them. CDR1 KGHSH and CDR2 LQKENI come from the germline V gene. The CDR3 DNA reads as TGTGCCAGCTCACCAGATCCGGATCAGCCCCAGCATTTT. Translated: CASSPDPDQPQHF. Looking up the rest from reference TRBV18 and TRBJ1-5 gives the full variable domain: NAGVMQNPRHLVRRRGQEARLRCSPMKGHSHVYWYRQLPEEGLKFMVYLQKENIIDESGMPKERFSAEFPKEGPSILRIQQVVRGDSAAYFCASSPDPDQPQHFGDGTRLSIL.

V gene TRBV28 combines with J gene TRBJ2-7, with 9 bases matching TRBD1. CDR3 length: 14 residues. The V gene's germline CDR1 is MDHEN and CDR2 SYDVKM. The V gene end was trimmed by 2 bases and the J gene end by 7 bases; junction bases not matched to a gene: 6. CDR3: CASSLEQGAREQYF. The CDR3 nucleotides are TGTGCCAGCAGTTTAGAACAGGGGGCGAGGGAGCAGTACTTC.

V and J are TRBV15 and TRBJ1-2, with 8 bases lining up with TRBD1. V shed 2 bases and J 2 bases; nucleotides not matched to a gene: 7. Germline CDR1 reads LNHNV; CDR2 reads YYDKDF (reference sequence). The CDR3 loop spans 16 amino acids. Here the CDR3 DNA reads TGTGCCACCAGCAGACCGGACAGGGCACCAAACTATGGCTACACCTTC. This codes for CATSRPDRAPNYGYTF. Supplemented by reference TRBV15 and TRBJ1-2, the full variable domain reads DAMVIQNPRYQVTQFGKPVTLSCSQTLNHNVMYWYQQKSSQAPKLLFHYYDKDFNNEADTPDNFQSRRPNTSFCFLDIRSPGLGDTAMYLCATSRPDRAPNYGYTFGSGTRLTVV.

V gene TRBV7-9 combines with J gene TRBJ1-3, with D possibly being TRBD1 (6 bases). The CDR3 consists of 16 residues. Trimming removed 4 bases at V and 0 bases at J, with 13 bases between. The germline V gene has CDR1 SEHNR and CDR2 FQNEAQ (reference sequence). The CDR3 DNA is TGTGCCAGCAGCTGGACAGTGCGCAACTCTGGAAACACCATATATTTT. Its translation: CASSWTVRNSGNTIYF. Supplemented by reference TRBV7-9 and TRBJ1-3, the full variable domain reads DTGVSQNPRHKITKRGQNVTFRCDPISEHNRLYWYRQTLGQGPEFLTYFQNEAQLEKSRLLSDRFSAERPKGSFSTLEIQRTEQGDSAMYLCASSWTVRNSGNTIYFGEGSWLTVV.

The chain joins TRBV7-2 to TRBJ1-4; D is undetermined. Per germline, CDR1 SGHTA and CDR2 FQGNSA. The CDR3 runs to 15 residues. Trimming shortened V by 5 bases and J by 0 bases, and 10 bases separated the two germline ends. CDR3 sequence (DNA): TGTGCCAGCAGCCCCCAGCAGGCAACTAATGAAAAACTGTTTTTT. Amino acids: CASSPQQATNEKLFF. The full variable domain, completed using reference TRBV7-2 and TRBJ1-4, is GAGVSQSPSNKVTEKGKDVELRCDPISGHTALYWYRQSLGQGLEFLIYFQGNSAPDKSGLPSDRFSAERTGGSVSTLTIQRTQQEDSAVYLCASSPQQATNEKLFFGSGTQLSVL.

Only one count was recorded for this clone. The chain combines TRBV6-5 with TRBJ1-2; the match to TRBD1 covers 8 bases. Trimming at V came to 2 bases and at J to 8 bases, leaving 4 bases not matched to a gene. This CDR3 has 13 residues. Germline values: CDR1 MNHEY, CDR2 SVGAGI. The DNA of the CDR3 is TGTGCCAGCAGTTACACACAGGGGGGAGGCTACACCTTC. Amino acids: CASSYTQGGGYTF.

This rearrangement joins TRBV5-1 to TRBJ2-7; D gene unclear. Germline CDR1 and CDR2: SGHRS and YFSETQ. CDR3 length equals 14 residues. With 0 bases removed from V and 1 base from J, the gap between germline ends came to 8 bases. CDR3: CASSLEAHSYEQYF. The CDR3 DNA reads TGCGCCAGCAGCTTGGAAGCGCATTCCTACGAGCAGTACTTC.